Listed here are 14 T cell receptor beta chains from one sample, sequenced in a study of cytomegalovirus exposure and HLA in healthy donors. PCR involved 60 Vbeta and 13 Jbeta primers. Sequenced by immunoSEQ multiplex PCR; TCRdb stores in-frame clones only, minus some. The table shows 150,000 to 200,000 clones, with 79% occurring only once. Specimen: PBMCs. These receptors came from a woman aged 45-65 years in good health and CMV-seronegative.

The chain couples TRBV6-1 to TRBJ2-7; tentatively, D is TRBD2 (6 bases). V was trimmed by 4 bases and J by 7 bases, leaving 14 bases between them. The CDR3 totals 13 residues. Per germline, CDR1 MNHNS and CDR2 SASEGT. CDR3 amino acids: CASSAGGTWEQYF. The CDR3 nucleotides read TGTGCCAGCAGTGCCGGAGGGACCTGGGAGCAGTACTTC.

V gene TRBV11-2 combines with J gene TRBJ2-2; D is unresolved. CDR3 size: 13 residues. The V gene lost 2 bases and the J gene lost 4 bases, with 5 bases spanning the gap. Germline values: CDR1 SGHAT, CDR2 FQNNGV. The CDR3 DNA sequence: TGTGCCAGCAGCTTACCCGGCACCGGGGAGCTGTTTTTT. This sequence encodes CASSLPGTGELFF.

This clone has just a few counts. The V gene is TRBV4-1, the J gene TRBJ2-5; TRBD2 aligns across 8 bases. V lost 2 bases to trimming and J lost 5 bases; unmatched junction nucleotides: 1. Germline CDR1 reads MGHRA; CDR2 reads YSYEKL. The CDR3 length is 13 residues. The CDR3 DNA sequence: TGCGCCAGCAGCCAACAGCGGGAGGAGACCCAGTACTTC. This sequence encodes CASSQQREETQYF.

The chain recombines TRBV28 with TRBJ2-1, with TRBD1 matching over 10 bases. V was pared by 3 bases and J by 12 bases, with 2 bases of the junction left unmatched. In germline, CDR1 is MDHEN, CDR2 SYDVKM. The CDR3 covers 12 residues. The CDR3 region has the DNA TGTGCCAGCAGTTTGTGGACAGGGGGGCAGTTCTTC. Encoded protein: CASSLWTGGQFF. Complete variable domain (other parts from reference TRBV28 and TRBJ2-1): DVKVTQSSRYLVKRTGEKVFLECVQDMDHENMFWYRQDPGLGLRLIYFSYDVKMKEKGDIPEGYSVSREKKERFSLILESASTNQTSMYLCASSLWTGGQFFGPGTRLTVL.

The CDR3 protein is CASSYYGAVQNTEAFF. CDR3 DNA: TGTGCCAGCAGTTACTACGGAGCAGTACAGAACACTGAAGCTTTCTTT. V and J are TRBV6-5 and TRBJ1-1; D not certain. From germline, CDR1 is MNHEY and CDR2 SVGAGI. Trimming took 1 base from V and 1 from J, leaving 13 bases between them. There are 16 residues in the CDR3.

The table lists this clone with a few counts. The V and J genes are TRBV7-9 and TRBJ2-3; D not certain. The ends were cut back, 3 bases at V and 5 bases at J, with 15 bases in the middle. CDR3 length equals 15 residues. Germline V gene lookup returns CDR1 SEHNR and CDR2 FQNEAQ (reference sequence). CDR3 sequence (DNA): TGTGCCAGCAGCTTGCCGTTGGTGAGGTTAGATACGCAGTATTTT. It is translated as CASSLPLVRLDTQYF.

V and J are TRBV6-5 and TRBJ2-4, with 7 bases identical to TRBD1. The CDR3 sequence is 15 residues long. Germline values: CDR1 MNHEY, CDR2 SVGAGI. V gave up 8 bases and J gave up 0 bases; unmatched junction bases: 7. The CDR3 region has the DNA TGTGCCAGCCGGGGACAGAACCTAGCCAAAAACATTCAGTACTTC. Its protein is CASRGQNLAKNIQYF.

The J gene is TRBJ2-2, the V gene TRBV29-1; TRBD2 matches at 8 bases. The CDR3 consists of 14 residues. The junction had 3 bases not matched to a gene; V was cut back by 6 bases and J by 0 bases. Germline CDR1 SQVTM, CDR2 ANQGSEA. CDR3 sequence: CSVGRGANTGELFF. In nucleotides, the CDR3 is TGCAGCGTGGGGCGGGGGGCGAACACCGGGGAGCTGTTTTTT.

The chain couples TRBV5-1 to TRBJ1-2; D uncertain. Deletions cut 0 bases from V and 4 bases from J, with 7 bases between. The CDR3 has 13 amino acids. Germline assignment: CDR1 SGHRS and CDR2 YFSETQ. The CDR3 region is CASSLGAGYGYTF. The CDR3 DNA follows: TGCGCCAGCAGCTTGGGGGCTGGCTATGGCTACACCTTC.

A few counts support this clone. The CDR3 DNA sequence: TGTGCCAGCAGCAGGGACATCCTCTCTGGGGCCAACGTCCTGACTTTC. It is translated as CASSRDILSGANVLTF. The chain carries TRBV7-6 and TRBJ2-6, with D tentatively TRBD1 (6 bases). The germline gives CDR1 SGHVS, CDR2 FNYEAQ. V was pared by 5 bases and J by 0 bases, with 11 bases between. This CDR3 spans 16 amino acids.

The gene calls are TRBV5-6 and TRBJ2-1; TRBD2 is a possible D gene (7 bases). V dropped 6 bases and J dropped 12 bases, with 19 bases sitting between them. This CDR3 comprises 13 residues. Germline V gene lookup returns CDR1 SGHDT and CDR2 YYEEEE. The CDR3 loop is CASIDQTGRGQFF. The CDR3 DNA is TGTGCCAGCATCGATCAAACAGGGAGGGGGCAGTTCTTC.

This clone has only a few counts. The chain links TRBV7-2 to TRBJ2-7; the D gene is possibly TRBD1 (6 bases). V lost 5 bases and J lost 6, with 8 bases in between. This CDR3 comprises 11 residues. Germline V lookup: CDR1 SGHTA, CDR2 FQGNSA. Written as DNA, the CDR3 is TGTGCCAGCAGCCCAGGGGCCGAGCAGTACTTC. It encodes CASSPGAEQYF.

The V call is TRBV2, the J call TRBJ2-1, with D uncertain. The CDR3 has 12 residues. CDR1 is SNHLY and CDR2 is FYNNEI in the germline V gene. The V end was cut by 6 bases, the J end by 3 bases, with 6 bases between. CDR3 sequence reads: CASSQIYNEQFF. CDR3 bases: TGTGCCAGCAGCCAAATCTACAATGAGCAGTTCTTC.

This sequence joins TRBV4-3 and TRBJ2-7, with D possibly matching TRBD2 (7 bases). CDR3 length: 14 amino acids. Germline CDR1 and CDR2: LGHNA and YSLEER. Trimming cost V 8 bases and J 6 bases, with 20 bases left between them. CDR3 sequence (DNA): TGCGCCAGCTTAAGGGGGGGGCCTCCTACCGAGCAGTACTTC. As protein: CASLRGGPPTEQYF.